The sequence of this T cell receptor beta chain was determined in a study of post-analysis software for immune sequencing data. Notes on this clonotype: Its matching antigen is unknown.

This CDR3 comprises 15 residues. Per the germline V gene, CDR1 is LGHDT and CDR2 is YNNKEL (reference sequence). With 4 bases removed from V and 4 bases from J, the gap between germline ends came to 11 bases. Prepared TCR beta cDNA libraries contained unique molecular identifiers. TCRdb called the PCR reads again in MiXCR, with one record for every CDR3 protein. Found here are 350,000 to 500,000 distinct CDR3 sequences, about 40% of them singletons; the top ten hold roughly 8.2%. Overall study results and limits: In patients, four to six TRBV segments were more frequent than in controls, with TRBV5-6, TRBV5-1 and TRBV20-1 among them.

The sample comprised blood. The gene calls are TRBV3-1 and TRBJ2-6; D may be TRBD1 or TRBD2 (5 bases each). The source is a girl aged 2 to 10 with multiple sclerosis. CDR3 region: CASSPRDPGANVLTF. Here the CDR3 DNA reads TGTGCCAGCAGCCCCAGGGACCCCGGGGCCAACGTCCTGACTTTC.